Reported below is one T cell receptor (beta chain). Germline CDR1 and CDR2: PRHDT and FYEKMQ (reference sequence). J lost 2 bases, V lost 5 bases, and 16 bases had no gene match. The CDR3 has 18 amino acids. This record belongs to a study of blood T cell repertoires in COVID-19. TCRdb's copy holds only in-frame clones and misses some; the assay was immunoSEQ multiplex PCR. The sample lists 130,000 or so clones; 75% to 90% were seen once. The sample was peripheral blood. The origin of this receptor is a man in his 70s with active or convalescent COVID-19. This sequence joins TRBV13 and TRBJ2-5, with 8 positions matching TRBD2. CDR3 DNA sequence: TGTGCCAGCAGCGCGGGGGGCTTGTTGGGTGGGGTACAAGAGACCCAGTACTTC. This gives the protein CASSAGGLLGGVQETQYF. The variable domain in full, completed from reference TRBV13 and TRBJ2-5, reads AAGVIQSPRHLIKEKRETATLKCYPIPRHDTVYWYQQGPGQDPQFLISFYEKMQSDKGSIPDRFSAQQFSDYHSELNMSSLELGDSALYFCASSAGGLLGGVQETQYFGPGTRLLVL.